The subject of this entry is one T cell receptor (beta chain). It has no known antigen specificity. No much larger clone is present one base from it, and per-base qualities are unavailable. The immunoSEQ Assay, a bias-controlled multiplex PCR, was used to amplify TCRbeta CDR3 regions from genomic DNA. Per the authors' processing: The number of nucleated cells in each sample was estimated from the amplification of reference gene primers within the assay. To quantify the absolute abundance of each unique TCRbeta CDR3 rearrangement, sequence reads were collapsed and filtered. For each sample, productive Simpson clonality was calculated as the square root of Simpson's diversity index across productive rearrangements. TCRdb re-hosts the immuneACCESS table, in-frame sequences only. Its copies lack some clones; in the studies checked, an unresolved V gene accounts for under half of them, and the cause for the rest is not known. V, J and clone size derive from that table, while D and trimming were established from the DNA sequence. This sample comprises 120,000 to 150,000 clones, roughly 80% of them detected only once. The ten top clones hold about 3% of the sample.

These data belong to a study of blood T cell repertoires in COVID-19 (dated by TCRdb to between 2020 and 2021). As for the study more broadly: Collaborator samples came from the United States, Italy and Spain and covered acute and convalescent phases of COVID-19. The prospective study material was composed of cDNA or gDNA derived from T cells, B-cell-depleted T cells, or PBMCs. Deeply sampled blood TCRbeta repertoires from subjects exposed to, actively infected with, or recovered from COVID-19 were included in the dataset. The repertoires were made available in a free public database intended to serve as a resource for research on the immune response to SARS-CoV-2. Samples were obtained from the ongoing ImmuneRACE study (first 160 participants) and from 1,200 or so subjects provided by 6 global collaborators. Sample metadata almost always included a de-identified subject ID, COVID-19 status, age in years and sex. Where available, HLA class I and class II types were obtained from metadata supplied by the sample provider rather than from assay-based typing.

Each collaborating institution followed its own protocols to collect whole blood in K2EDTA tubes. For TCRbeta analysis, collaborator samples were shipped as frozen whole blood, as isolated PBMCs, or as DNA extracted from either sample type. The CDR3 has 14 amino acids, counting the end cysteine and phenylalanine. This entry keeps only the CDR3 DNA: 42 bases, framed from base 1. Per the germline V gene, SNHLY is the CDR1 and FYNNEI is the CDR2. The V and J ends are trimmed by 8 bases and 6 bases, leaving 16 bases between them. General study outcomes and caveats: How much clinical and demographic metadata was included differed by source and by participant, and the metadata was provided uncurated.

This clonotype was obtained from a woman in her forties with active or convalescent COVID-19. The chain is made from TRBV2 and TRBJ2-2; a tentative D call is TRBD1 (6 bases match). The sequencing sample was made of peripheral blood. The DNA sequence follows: TGTGCCAGCTGGGGGCAGGGTACACCCGGGGAGCTGTTTTTT. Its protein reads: CASWGQGTPGELFF.